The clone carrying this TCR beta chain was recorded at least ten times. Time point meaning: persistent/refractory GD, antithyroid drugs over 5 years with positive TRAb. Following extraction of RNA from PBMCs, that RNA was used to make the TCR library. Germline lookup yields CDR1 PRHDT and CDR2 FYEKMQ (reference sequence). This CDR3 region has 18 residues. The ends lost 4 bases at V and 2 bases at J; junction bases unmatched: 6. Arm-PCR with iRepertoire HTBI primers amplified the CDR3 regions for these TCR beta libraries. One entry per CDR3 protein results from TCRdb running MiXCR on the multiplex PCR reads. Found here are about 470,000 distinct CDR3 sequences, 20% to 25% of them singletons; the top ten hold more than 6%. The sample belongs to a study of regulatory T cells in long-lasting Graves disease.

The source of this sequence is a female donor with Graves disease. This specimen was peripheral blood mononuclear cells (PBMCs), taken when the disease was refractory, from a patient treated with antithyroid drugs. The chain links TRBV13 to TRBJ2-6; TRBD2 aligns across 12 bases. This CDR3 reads CASSSGLAGGPGANVLTF. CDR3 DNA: TGTGCCAGCAGCTCGGGCCTAGCGGGAGGGCCTGGGGCCAACGTCCTGACTTTC.